Below are 20 T cell receptor beta chains sequenced from a single sample in a study of OX40 agonist ivuxolimab in advanced cancers. Generated by immunoSEQ multiplex PCR, the TCRdb table keeps only in-frame clones and is missing some. The sample holds over 45,000 clones, around 86% seen once. This specimen consisted of CD4+ or CD8+ T cells sorted from blood, obtained in a trial of the OX40 agonist ivuxolimab. The source of these receptors is an adult with an advanced solid tumor such as melanoma, head and neck, liver or kidney cancer.

The chain employs TRBV30 and TRBJ1-3; D is uncertain. The V gene lost 0 bases and the J gene lost 5 bases, with 2 bases spanning the gap. The CDR3 loop spans 11 amino acids. The germline CDR1 and CDR2 sequences are GTSNPN and SVGIG (reference sequence). CDR3 loop: CAWSVRNTIYF. Written as DNA, the CDR3 is TGTGCCTGGAGTGTTCGAAACACCATATATTTT.

The genes are TRBV6-1 and TRBJ2-2, with D tentatively TRBD1 (5 bases). Germline CDR1 reads MNHNS; CDR2 reads SASEGT. V lost 3 bases to trimming and J lost 0 bases, with 11 bases between them. The CDR3 runs 16 residues. The CDR3 is CASSEWAGTNTGELFF. Written as DNA, the CDR3 is TGTGCCAGCAGTGAGTGGGCAGGGACGAACACCGGGGAGCTGTTTTTT.

The rearrangement joins TRBV27 to TRBJ2-1, with D perhaps TRBD2 (5 bases). Germline assignment: CDR1 MNHEY and CDR2 SMNVEV (reference sequence). V lost 1 base and J lost 7, with 17 bases in between. The CDR3 has 16 residues. CDR3 DNA: TGTGCCAGCAGTTTATATATGAGGAGCGGTGGTAATGAGCAGTTCTTC. Residues: CASSLYMRSGGNEQFF.

The chain couples TRBV19 to TRBJ2-5; possible D gene TRBD2, 6 bases. Germline lookup yields CDR1 LNHDA and CDR2 SQIVND (reference sequence). The CDR3 extends over 14 amino acids. Between the trimmed V and J ends, which lost 1 base and 2 bases, there was a span of 8 bases. The CDR3 spells CASSIGAGQETQYF. The CDR3 DNA reads TGTGCCAGTAGTATAGGTGCGGGGCAAGAGACCCAGTACTTC.

This chain links TRBV29-1 with TRBJ2-1; tentative D call: TRBD1 (6 bases). The CDR3 totals 13 residues. Germline assignment: CDR1 SQVTM and CDR2 ANQGSEA. V was pared by 3 bases and J by 1 base, with 7 bases between. CDR3 DNA: TGCAGCGTTGACAGGGGTTCCTACAATGAGCAGTTCTTC. Translation gives CSVDRGSYNEQFF.

The V call is TRBV30, the J call TRBJ1-1; D not resolved. Trimming stripped 3 bases from V and 4 bases from J, with 12 bases between. CDR1 and CDR2 from the germline V gene are GTSNPN and SVGIG (reference sequence). This CDR3 contains 13 residues. The CDR3 DNA reads TGTGCCTGGAGAGGCCAATCGGGCACTGAAGCTTTCTTT. Residues: CAWRGQSGTEAFF.

The rearrangement uses TRBV7-9 and TRBJ1-1; weak D call: TRBD1 (5 bases). CDR3 size: 13 residues. Germline V CDR1 and CDR2: SEHNR, FQNEAQ (reference sequence). The germline V and J ends were trimmed by 4 bases and 1 base, with 7 bases remaining between them. As DNA, the CDR3 is TGTGCCAGCAGCTGGGGACCGAACACTGAAGCTTTCTTT. This sequence encodes CASSWGPNTEAFF.

The V gene is TRBV7-9, the J gene TRBJ1-1, with D possibly TRBD1 on 5 matching bases. Germline CDR1 SEHNR, CDR2 FQNEAQ (reference sequence). This CDR3 is 13 amino acids long. The V and J ends lost 3 bases and 6 bases respectively, with 11 bases between them. The DNA of the CDR3 is TGTGCCAGCAGCTTGGCTACGGGGGCTGAAGCTTTCTTT. This codes for CASSLATGAEAFF. Drawing the rest from reference TRBV7-9 and TRBJ1-1, the complete variable domain is DTGVSQNPRHKITKRGQNVTFRCDPISEHNRLYWYRQTLGQGPEFLTYFQNEAQLEKSRLLSDRFSAERPKGSFSTLEIQRTEQGDSAMYLCASSLATGAEAFFGQGTRLTVV.

At least ten counts were recorded for this clone. This rearrangement joins TRBV4-1 to TRBJ2-7, with 9 bases identical to TRBD1. The CDR3 is made up of 15 amino acids. CDR1 is MGHRA, CDR2 YSYEKL, per germline. V lost 4 bases to trimming and J lost 5 bases; unmatched junction nucleotides: 9. The CDR3 sequence: CASSLRDRDNHEQYF. The CDR3 DNA sequence: TGCGCCAGCAGCCTCCGGGACAGGGACAACCACGAGCAGTACTTC.

The rearrangement uses TRBV13 and TRBJ1-1; D possibly corresponds to TRBD1 (5 bases). Between the trimmed V and J ends, which lost 6 bases and 1 base, there was a span of 12 bases. Germline-derived CDR1 and CDR2 are PRHDT and FYEKMQ (reference sequence). This CDR3 has 14 residues. CDR3 DNA sequence: TGTGCCAGCAGAACTATAACAGGGAACACTGAAGCTTTCTTT. Its protein is CASRTITGNTEAFF.

The V and J genes are TRBV7-2 and TRBJ2-3; TRBD2 is a possible D gene (6 bases). The V gene's germline CDR1 is SGHTA and CDR2 FQGNSA. There are 16 residues in the CDR3. V lost 2 bases and J lost 4, with 16 bases in between. The chain's CDR3 is CASSLQFWGESDTQYF. The CDR3 coding sequence is TGTGCCAGCAGCTTACAATTTTGGGGGGAGTCAGATACGCAGTATTTT.

This clone was picked up one time. The chain joins TRBV10-1 to TRBJ2-7; TRBD2 matches at 13 bases. V lost 2 bases to trimming and J lost 6 bases; unmatched junction nucleotides: 4. CDR3 length equals 15 residues. The germline V gene encodes CDR1 WNHNN and CDR2 SYGVQD (reference sequence). DNA for the CDR3: TGCGCCAGCAGTGAGGGACTAGCGGGAGTTGCCGAGCAGTACTTC. It is translated as CASSEGLAGVAEQYF.

This clone was found once. The V gene is TRBV12-5, the J gene TRBJ2-5; possibly TRBD2 for D (6 bases). The V end lost 5 bases, the J end lost 7 bases, and 11 bases lay between the germline ends. This CDR3 has 12 residues. From germline, CDR1 is LGHNT and CDR2 FRNRAP. CDR3 DNA: TGTGCTAGTGGTACGGGACTGGCGACCCAGTACTTC. It codes for CASGTGLATQYF.

The chain has TRBV7-9 and TRBJ2-5, with 11 bases identical to TRBD2. Germline trimming cut 5 bases from V and 2 bases from J; bases unmatched to any gene: 4. This CDR3 is built from 15 residues. CDR1 is SEHNR and CDR2 is FQNEAQ in the germline V gene (reference sequence). CDR3 residues: CASSVASGGQETQYF. The CDR3 DNA is TGTGCCAGCAGCGTCGCTAGCGGGGGGCAAGAGACCCAGTACTTC.

V gene TRBV6-1 combines with J gene TRBJ1-1; no clear D. CDR1 MNHNS and CDR2 SASEGT come from the germline V gene. The V end was cut by 10 bases, the J end by 1 base, with 10 bases between. The CDR3 contains 12 residues. The CDR3 sequence: CATIAPNTEAFF. Written as DNA, the CDR3 is TGTGCCACCATAGCACCGAACACTGAAGCTTTCTTT.

This chain uses TRBV7-5 with TRBJ1-5. TRBV7-5 is reported as a pseudogene. This CDR3 contains 18 residues. The CDR3 coding sequence is TGTGCCAGCAGCTTAGCAGGGGCGACTGGGGGGGCCAATCAGCCCCAGCATTTT. It is translated as CASSLAGATGGANQPQHF.

Details on this clone: One junction end does not reproduce the germline sequence, and a read error may be involved. This chain joins TRBV14 and TRBJ2-1, with D unresolved. Germline V lookup: CDR1 SGHDN, CDR2 FVKESK. The CDR3 is 12 amino acids. The CDR3: CVSSQDAYEQFF. The CDR3 bases are TGTGTCAGCAGCCAAGATGCTTATGAGCAGTTCTTC.

The gene calls are TRBV5-1 and TRBJ2-1; 9 bases line up with TRBD2. The CDR3 is 18 residues long. Germline V CDR1 and CDR2: SGHRS, YFSETQ. V trimming: 4 bases; J trimming: 5 bases; junction bases outside the gene matches: 16. The CDR3, as DNA: TGCGCCAGCAGCCGCGGGCGGGAGGGCCCGGTCACCAACAATGAGCAGTTCTTC. It yields the protein CASSRGREGPVTNNEQFF.

The chain combines TRBV6-1 with TRBJ1-1; D not certain. V was trimmed by 7 bases and J by 0 bases, leaving 9 bases between them. Germline values: CDR1 MNHNS, CDR2 SASEGT. The CDR3 is made up of 13 amino acids. The CDR3 here is CASNNRLNTEAFF. The CDR3 DNA reads TGTGCCAGCAACAACAGATTGAACACTGAAGCTTTCTTT.

The chain employs TRBV5-4 and TRBJ2-3, with 8 bases matching TRBD2. Trimming cost V 2 bases and J 2 bases; bases outside gene matches: 7. Germline values: CDR1 SGHNT, CDR2 YYREEE (reference sequence). The CDR3 runs 16 residues. The CDR3: CASSFFSGASTDTQYF. CDR3 coding DNA: TGTGCCAGCAGCTTTTTTAGCGGGGCATCCACAGATACGCAGTATTTT.